The next 30 T cell receptor beta chains were all read from a single sample in a study of cytomegalovirus exposure and HLA in healthy donors. Both 60 Vbeta primers and 13 Jbeta primers went into the PCR. Measured with immunoSEQ multiplex PCR; TCRdb has only the in-frame clones, and not every one. The data contain around 180,000 clones, approximately 83% of them seen just once; the ten biggest clones take up approximately 1.3%. The material sequenced was PBMCs. All receptors derive from a boy aged 2-9 years in good health and CMV-seronegative.

V gene TRBV9 combines with J gene TRBJ2-3; TRBD2 matches at 9 bases. The CDR3 is made up of 18 amino acids. CDR1 is SGDLS and CDR2 is YYNGEE in the germline V gene. Unmatched junction bases numbered 10, after V lost 0 bases and J lost 2 bases. DNA for the CDR3: TGTGCCAGCAGCGTAGCTGGGCGAGCGGGGGGTATCACAGATACGCAGTATTTT. Protein sequence: CASSVAGRAGGITDTQYF.

The chain employs TRBV7-2 and TRBJ1-2; 7 nucleotides line up with TRBD1. Trimming took 6 bases from V and 1 from J; bases not matched to a gene: 11. The CDR3 has 16 amino acids. Germline CDR1 and CDR2: SGHTA and FQGNSA. The CDR3 reads CASRFGTASLNYGYTF. CDR3 in DNA: TGTGCCAGCAGATTTGGGACAGCATCTCTTAACTATGGCTACACCTTC. Looking up the rest from reference TRBV7-2 and TRBJ1-2 gives the full variable domain: GAGVSQSPSNKVTEKGKDVELRCDPISGHTALYWYRQSLGQGLEFLIYFQGNSAPDKSGLPSDRFSAERTGGSVSTLTIQRTQQEDSAVYLCASRFGTASLNYGYTFGSGTRLTVV.

The genes are TRBV9 and TRBJ2-3; tentatively, D is TRBD1 (6 bases). CDR3 size: 13 residues. Germline V gene data show CDR1 as SGDLS and CDR2 as YYNGEE. V was shortened by 1 base and J by 6 bases, with 9 bases between the two germline ends. Here the CDR3 reads CASSVSTGDTQYF. CDR3 coding DNA: TGTGCCAGCAGCGTATCAACAGGGGATACGCAGTATTTT.

In the case of this clone: Given the absence of the conserved phenylalanine or tryptophan at the CDR3 end, a read error is likely. The rearrangement joins TRBV7-2 to TRBJ1-6; no clear D gene. Trimming left V 10 bases short and J 0 bases short, with 13 bases between. Looked up from germline, CDR1 is SGHTA and CDR2 is FQGNSA. CDR3 size: 15 residues. The CDR3 loop is CATKSQVSYNSPLHL. CDR3 coding DNA: TGTGCCACCAAGTCCCAGGTCTCCTATAATTCACCCCTCCACCTT.

This clone was seen only a few times. The chain employs TRBV6-5 and TRBJ1-1, with D maybe TRBD1 (5 bases). Trimming left V 3 bases short and J 1 base short, with 15 bases between. The CDR3 covers 16 residues. Germline CDR1 and CDR2: MNHEY and SVGAGI. The CDR3 bases are TGTGCCAGCAGTTATTCATCCGGGGGGGGGAACACTGAAGCTTTCTTT. Its translation is CASSYSSGGGNTEAFF.

The chain recombines TRBV27 with TRBJ1-1; no reliable D call. Germline CDR1 reads MNHEY; CDR2 reads SMNVEV (reference sequence). V was cut by 3 bases and J by 7 bases, with 24 bases left in between. CDR3 length: 17 amino acids. For the CDR3, the DNA is TGTGCCAGCAGTTTTGGGCCTCAGTTTATTGGCCAAAGTGAAGCTTTCTTT. Encoded protein: CASSFGPQFIGQSEAFF.

This chain connects TRBV6-5 to TRBJ1-6; unclear D gene. Trimming removed 2 bases at V and 4 bases at J, with 3 bases between. The CDR3 runs 13 residues. From germline, CDR1 is MNHEY and CDR2 SVGAGI. The CDR3: CASSYAYNSPLHF. In nucleotides, the CDR3 is TGTGCCAGCAGTTACGCGTATAATTCACCCCTCCACTTT.

The chain links TRBV6-1 to TRBJ2-7, with a weak D call TRBD2 (5 bases). Germline V gives CDR1 MNHNS, CDR2 SASEGT. Trimming pared 5 bases from V and 1 base from J, leaving 15 bases between. This CDR3 is 15 amino acids long. The CDR3 is CASSHTPGNSYEQYV. The CDR3 DNA sequence: TGTGCCAGCAGTCACACACCGGGAAATTCCTACGAGCAGTACGTC.

J is TRBJ1-1 and V is TRBV6-5; maybe TRBD1 (6 bases). Germline-derived CDR1 and CDR2 are MNHEY and SVGAGI. This CDR3 has 16 residues. V shed 2 bases and J shed 5 bases, with 18 bases lying between them. The CDR3 spells CASSYPAPTGRTEAFF. DNA for the CDR3: TGTGCCAGCAGTTACCCGGCACCGACAGGTAGAACTGAAGCTTTCTTT.

The chain recombines TRBV7-3 with TRBJ2-1; D is undetermined. The CDR3 length is 15 residues. Trimming removed 2 bases at V and 2 bases at J, with 10 bases between. The germline CDR1 and CDR2 sequences are SGHTA and FQGTGA. CDR3 amino acids: CASSLVRGAYNEQFF. The CDR3 DNA follows: TGTGCCAGCAGCTTAGTTCGCGGTGCCTACAATGAGCAGTTCTTC.

Here the CDR3 DNA reads TGTGCCAGCAGCTTTGAGCGCTCGAACACCGGGGAGCTGTTTTTT. Translated: CASSFERSNTGELFF. The chain links TRBV5-6 to TRBJ2-2; no definite D call. Trimming left V 2 bases short and J 0 bases short, with 8 bases between. CDR1 is SGHDT and CDR2 is YYEEEE in the germline V gene. This CDR3 is built from 15 residues. Full variable domain (rest looked up from reference TRBV5-6 and TRBJ2-2): DAGVTQSPTHLIKTRGQQVTLRCSPKSGHDTVSWYQQALGQGPQFIFQYYEEEERQRGNFPDRFSGHQFPNYSSELNVNALLLGDSALYLCASSFERSNTGELFFGEGSRLTVL.

This chain links TRBV6-5 with TRBJ2-7; TRBD1 agrees at 9 bases. The CDR3 extends over 14 amino acids. Trimming at V came to 7 bases and at J to 3 bases, leaving 7 bases not matched to a gene. Germline CDR1 reads MNHEY; CDR2 reads SVGAGI. The CDR3 DNA follows: TGTGCCAGCAAGAGGACAGGGGATTTCTACGAGCAGTACTTC. Translated: CASKRTGDFYEQYF.

This rearrangement joins TRBV5-5 to TRBJ2-3; the D gene is possibly TRBD2 (6 bases). The CDR3 runs to 16 residues. In germline, CDR1 is SGHKS, CDR2 YYEKEE (reference sequence). V lost 3 bases and J lost 4, with 18 bases in between. The CDR3 bases are TGTGCCAGCAGCTCTTCTCGGGGCGGGGTCTCAGATACGCAGTATTTT. This encodes CASSSSRGGVSDTQYF.

The CDR3 DNA is TGTGCCAGCAGCTCCCCCCGCGGCCAAGAGACCCAGTACTTC. Residues: CASSSPRGQETQYF. The chain joins TRBV13 to TRBJ2-5, with unresolved D. There are 14 residues in the CDR3. V was pared by 4 bases and J by 1 base, with 10 bases between. Germline V gene sequence: CDR1 PRHDT, CDR2 FYEKMQ (reference sequence). Filled out from reference TRBV13 and TRBJ2-5, the complete variable domain reads AAGVIQSPRHLIKEKRETATLKCYPIPRHDTVYWYQQGPGQDPQFLISFYEKMQSDKGSIPDRFSAQQFSDYHSELNMSSLELGDSALYFCASSSPRGQETQYFGPGTRLLVL.

This clone was detected only once. The chain recombines TRBV7-2 with TRBJ2-5; 8 bases agree with TRBD2. Germline CDR1 SGHTA, CDR2 FQGNSA. V lost 0 bases to trimming and J lost 1 base; unmatched junction nucleotides: 4. The CDR3 is made up of 16 amino acids. Written as DNA, the CDR3 is TGTGCCAGCAGCTTAGCGCCCGGGGGGGCCCAAGAGACCCAGTACTTC. It encodes CASSLAPGGAQETQYF.

The chain is built from TRBV7-2 and TRBJ1-1, with D possibly TRBD1 on 5 matching bases. Trimming removed 5 bases from V and 1 base from J, with 11 bases in between. CDR1 SGHTA and CDR2 FQGNSA come from the germline V gene. The length of the CDR3 is 14 residues. CDR3 nucleotides: TGTGCCAGCAGCCGACAGCAGAGGAACACTGAAGCTTTCTTT. It is translated as CASSRQQRNTEAFF.

The genes are TRBV6-6 and TRBJ1-1; D gene ambiguous. The CDR3 has 15 residues. Germline CDR1 and CDR2: MNHNY and SVGAGI (reference sequence). V shed 0 bases and J shed 0 bases, with 8 bases lying between them. The DNA for the CDR3 is TGTGCCAGCAGTTACTCGAGGAGTATGAACACTGAAGCTTTCTTT. Its protein product is CASSYSRSMNTEAFF.

The chain joins TRBV25-1 to TRBJ2-6; 7 nucleotides align to TRBD1. The V gene end was trimmed by 1 base and the J gene end by 2 bases; junction bases not matched to a gene: 2. Per the germline V gene, CDR1 is MGHDK and CDR2 is SYGVNS. The CDR3 is made up of 16 amino acids. This CDR3 is CASSEWGQTGANVLTF. CDR3 coding DNA: TGTGCCAGCAGTGAATGGGGACAGACTGGGGCCAACGTCCTGACTTTC.

V gene TRBV7-2 combines with J gene TRBJ2-7; D not resolved. CDR3 length: 14 amino acids. The V gene's germline CDR1 is SGHTA and CDR2 FQGNSA. V lost 9 bases and J 0 bases, leaving 15 bases between the germline ends. The CDR3 here is CASSLSLSSYEQYV. CDR3 bases: TGTGCCAGTTCCTTAAGCCTTAGCTCCTACGAGCAGTACGTC.

The CDR3 reads CASSLVGRGDSPLHF. The CDR3 nucleotides read TGTGCCAGCAGCTTAGTGGGCAGGGGTGATTCACCCCTCCACTTT. The genes are TRBV7-9 and TRBJ1-6; tentatively, D is TRBD1 (6 bases). The CDR3 covers 15 residues. V dropped 1 base and J dropped 8 bases, with 12 bases sitting between them. Germline V CDR1 and CDR2: SEHNR, FQNEAQ (reference sequence). The complete variable domain, with remaining parts taken from reference TRBV7-9 and TRBJ1-6, reads DTGVSQNPRHKITKRGQNVTFRCDPISEHNRLYWYRQTLGQGPEFLTYFQNEAQLEKSRLLSDRFSAERPKGSFSTLEIQRTEQGDSAMYLCASSLVGRGDSPLHFGNGTRLTVT.

This chain uses TRBV5-8 with TRBJ2-7; no clear D. CDR3 length equals 11 residues. The germline CDR1 and CDR2 sequences are SGHTS and YDEGEE. Trimming shortened V by 4 bases and J by 9 bases, and 11 bases separated the two germline ends. CDR3 bases: TGTGCCAGCAGCCCCCGTGAGGCGCAGTACGTC. Its translation: CASSPREAQYV.

This chain uses TRBV5-1 with TRBJ2-1; a weak D match, TRBD2 (6 bases). V gave up 4 bases and J gave up 8 bases, with 19 bases separating them. Germline loops: CDR1 SGHRS, CDR2 YFSETQ. This CDR3 region has 15 residues. The CDR3 region is CASSPNPGLVDEQFF. The CDR3 DNA reads TGCGCCAGCAGCCCCAATCCGGGACTTGTAGATGAGCAGTTCTTC. Looking up the rest from reference TRBV5-1 and TRBJ2-1 gives the full variable domain: KAGVTQTPRYLIKTRGQQVTLSCSPISGHRSVSWYQQTPGQGLQFLFEYFSETQRNKGNFPGRFSGRQFSNSRSEMNVSTLELGDSALYLCASSPNPGLVDEQFFGPGTRLTVL.

V usage is TRBV28 and J usage is TRBJ2-1; D might be TRBD2 (7 bases). Trimming removed 9 bases at V and 0 bases at J, with 15 bases between. There are 15 residues in the CDR3. The germline V gene has CDR1 MDHEN and CDR2 SYDVKM. CDR3 DNA: TGTGCCAGGGGGGGGACATACCACTCCTACAATGAGCAGTTCTTC. This gives the protein CARGGTYHSYNEQFF.

The chain combines TRBV7-9 with TRBJ2-7, with 8 nucleotides matching TRBD2. CDR1 and CDR2 from the germline V gene are SEHNR and FQNEAQ (reference sequence). CDR3 length: 16 residues. Trimming at V came to 2 bases and at J to 2 bases, leaving 8 bases not matched to a gene. The CDR3 DNA sequence: TGTGCCAGCAGCTTACCAACTAGCGGCCGAACCTACGAGCAGTACTTC. Encoded protein: CASSLPTSGRTYEQYF.

This clone was detected only a few times. The chain has TRBV19 and TRBJ1-2; possible D gene TRBD1, 5 bases. Germline lookup yields CDR1 LNHDA and CDR2 SQIVND (reference sequence). CDR3 length: 13 amino acids. Trimming shortened V by 1 base and J by 6 bases, and 9 bases separated the two germline ends. The CDR3 reads CASSIGKGNGYTF. DNA for the CDR3: TGTGCCAGTAGTATAGGAAAGGGGAATGGCTACACCTTC.

A few counts support this clone. J is TRBJ1-1 and V is TRBV5-4; D uncertain. The CDR3 has 15 amino acids. V shed 4 bases and J shed 2 bases, with 15 bases lying between them. Germline V CDR1 and CDR2: SGHNT, YYREEE (reference sequence). CDR3 loop: CASSSSRVKNTEAFF. In DNA form, the CDR3 reads TGTGCCAGCAGCAGCTCGCGGGTTAAAAACACTGAAGCTTTCTTT.

The chain has TRBV7-8 and TRBJ2-7, with 13 bases aligning to TRBD2. The trim removed 5 bases at V and 2 bases at J, leaving 9 bases unmatched. The CDR3 loop spans 17 amino acids. Germline V gene sequence: CDR1 SGHVS, CDR2 FQNEAQ. CDR3 coding DNA: TGTGCCAGCAGCCCGCGGACTAGCGGGAGAAGAACCTACGAGCAGTACTTC. Residues: CASSPRTSGRRTYEQYF. Drawing the rest from reference TRBV7-8 and TRBJ2-7, the complete variable domain is GAGVSQSPRYKVAKRGQDVALRCDPISGHVSLFWYQQALGQGPEFLTYFQNEAQLDKSGLPSDRFFAERPEGSVSTLKIQRTQQEDSAVYLCASSPRTSGRRTYEQYFGPGTRLTVT.

CDR3 DNA: TGCGCCAGCAGCTCCGTAGCGGGGCAAAACAATGAGCAGTTCTTC. Its protein product is CASSSVAGQNNEQFF. The chain combines TRBV5-1 with TRBJ2-1; TRBD2 agrees at 8 bases. In germline, CDR1 is SGHRS, CDR2 YFSETQ. After removal of 3 bases from V and 5 bases from J, the junction contained 7 bases not matched to a gene. There are 15 residues in the CDR3.

The chain carries TRBV2 and TRBJ1-5; D perhaps matches TRBD1 (6 bases). The V end was cut by 6 bases, the J end by 3 bases, with 12 bases between. Germline CDR1 SNHLY, CDR2 FYNNEI. The CDR3 is 14 amino acids. This CDR3 reads CASSRDRFNQPQHF. CDR3 DNA: TGTGCCAGCAGCCGAGACAGGTTCAATCAGCCCCAGCATTTT.

The V gene is TRBV6-1, the J gene TRBJ1-1; 8 nucleotides agree with TRBD1. The CDR3 totals 13 residues. In germline, CDR1 is MNHNS, CDR2 SASEGT. Germline trimming cut 3 bases from V and 3 bases from J; bases unmatched to any gene: 0. The CDR3 spells CASSETGDTEAFF. The CDR3 nucleotides are TGTGCCAGCAGTGAGACAGGGGACACTGAAGCTTTCTTT.